In this sample, the clone carrying this TCR beta chain turned up many times. Antigen specificity is unknown. This CDR3 spans 12 amino acids. Trimming shortened V by 3 bases and J by 7 bases, and 10 bases separated the two germline ends. Germline V gives CDR1 MDHEN, CDR2 SYDVKM. These data are taken from a study of neurological immune-mediated disorders. Each CDR3 protein gets one entry after TCRdb re-called the 5' RACE reads with MiXCR. The sample holds around 94,000 distinct CDR3 sequences; about 3.8% are singletons and the top ten take 6%. Whole-study findings and limits: Neither clinical nor MRI features were associated with the multiple sclerosis repertoire cluster. One related-CDR3 cluster, which may be a signature, held the repertoires of 18 of 34 multiple sclerosis patients after phylogenetic grouping.

The V call is TRBV28, the J call TRBJ2-7; D call uncertain. Sequences were obtained from PBMCs. The receptor's source is a woman between 18 and 29 years old with multiple sclerosis. DNA of the CDR3: TGTGCCAGCAGTTTTGGGGTGGGGGAGCAGTACTTC. Its translation: CASSFGVGEQYF.